This T cell receptor (beta chain) was identified during a study of T cells after yellow fever vaccination. Study details: Fractions with few cells were prepared using SMART-Seq v4 Ultra Low Input. Overall study results and limits: Abundant clonotypes from the bulk population could contaminate FACS-sorted repertoires. At around 95% for CD4 and 75% to 90% for CD8, most primary-vaccination clones showed up again after the booster.

Regarding this clonotype: The target antigen is unknown.

The TCR cDNA carried a universal primer site and UMIs from 5'RACE template switching. Using its own MiXCR run on the 5' RACE reads, TCRdb lists one record per CDR3 protein. The sample consists of about 550,000 distinct CDR3 sequences, about 19% of them appearing once. Germline V gene data show CDR1 as LNHNV and CDR2 as YYDKDF (reference sequence). The V end was cut by 4 bases, the J end by 4 bases, with 10 bases between. This CDR3 comprises 13 residues. The source is a man aged 25-45 years who received the YFV17D yellow fever vaccine. The specimen was PBMCs, collected 15 days after the yellow fever booster vaccination. This chain connects TRBV15 to TRBJ1-2, with D perhaps matching TRBD1 (5 bases). The CDR3 here is CATSTQGSYGYTF. The CDR3 DNA sequence: TGTGCCACCAGCACCCAGGGCAGCTATGGCTACACCTTC.